These T cell receptor beta chains were read from a single sample in a study of blood T cell repertoires in COVID-19. Clones were read by immunoSEQ multiplex PCR, and TCRdb kept only the in-frame ones, dropping some. The data contain more than 10,000 clones, roughly 84% of them singletons. The sample consisted of peripheral blood. The receptor source for this set is a man aged 35 to 55 with active or convalescent COVID-19. Both conserved end residues are part of each CDR3. D genes are given only for firm matches. Clone sizes are given selectively: once, few, many, or a class where the clone is expanded.

CDR3nt,CDR3aa,j_gene,d_gene,v_gene,abundance
TGTGCCAGCTCACCAGCAGGGGAGCGGGGTGGCTACACCTTC,CASSPAGERGGYTF,TRBJ1-2,-,TRBV18,-
TGTGCCAGTAGTATAGGAGATAGCGGGACCACAGATACGCAGTATTTT,CASSIGDSGTTDTQYF,TRBJ2-3,TRBD2,TRBV19,-
TGTGCCAGCAGCCGCTCAGGGCAAGAGACCCAGTACTTC,CASSRSGQETQYF,TRBJ2-5,-,TRBV11-2,-
TGTGCCAGCAGCTTAGGCCGGAATCAGCCCCAGCATTTT,CASSLGRNQPQHF,TRBJ1-5,-,TRBV7-8,-
TGCGCCAGCAGCCAGCGGGAATCCTACAATGAGCAGTTCTTC,CASSQRESYNEQFF,TRBJ2-1,TRBD2,TRBV5-1,-
TGTGCCAGCAGGCGACTGGGTTCGGACTACAATGAGCAGTTCTTC,CASRRLGSDYNEQFF,TRBJ2-1,-,TRBV6-5,-
TGTGCCAGCAGCTTAGGGGGGGGCGGATACAATGAGCAGTTCTTC,CASSLGGGGYNEQFF,TRBJ2-1,-,TRBV11-3,-
TGTGCCAGCAGTTACGGGACAGGGGAGGACACTGAAGCTTTCTTT,CASSYGTGEDTEAFF,TRBJ1-1,TRBD1,TRBV6-5,-
TGTGCCAGCAGTTTAATTGGACAGAAGAAAGAGACCCAGTACTTC,CASSLIGQKKETQYF,TRBJ2-5,-,TRBV28,-
TGTGCCTGGAGTGTACCCAGTCTCGGGGAGCTGTTTTTT,CAWSVPSLGELFF,TRBJ2-2,-,TRBV30,-
TGTGCCAGCAACCCCCGGGGTCAAAACACCGGGGAGCTGTTTTTT,CASNPRGQNTGELFF,TRBJ2-2,-,TRBV7-2,once
TGCGCCAGCAGCGCAGCGACAGGGATACGAGAGACCCAGTACTTC,CASSAATGIRETQYF,TRBJ2-5,TRBD1,TRBV5-1,-
TGTGCCAGCAGTGATTGGCTAGCGGGAGGTAATGAGCAGTTCTTC,CASSDWLAGGNEQFF,TRBJ2-1,TRBD2,TRBV2,-
TGTGCCAGCATCTTAGGACAGGGCCATCAGCCCCAGCATTTT,CASILGQGHQPQHF,TRBJ1-5,TRBD1,TRBV6-6,-
TGTGCCAGCAGTTTAGGCATTTACAATGAGCAGTTCTTC,CASSLGIYNEQFF,TRBJ2-1,-,TRBV28,-
TGCGCCAGCAGCCAAGAGGCAGGGGGATCCGGGGATCAGCCCCAGCATTTT,CASSQEAGGSGDQPQHF,TRBJ1-5,TRBD1,TRBV4-3,-
TGTGCCAGTAGGCCGGCGAGTAGCGGGGGGACCCAGTACTTC,CASRPASSGGTQYF,TRBJ2-5,TRBD2,TRBV19,-
TGTGCCAGCAGCCAAGTGGTCAGCTCTGGAAACACCATATATTTT,CASSQVVSSGNTIYF,TRBJ1-3,-,TRBV3-1/TRBV3-2,-
TGTGCCAGCAGCCTGGGACTAGCGGGGGCTCAAGAGACCCAGTACTTC,CASSLGLAGAQETQYF,TRBJ2-5,TRBD2,TRBV5-4,-
TGTGCCAGTAATCAGTACAGGGATAGCAATCAGCCCCAGCATTTT,CASNQYRDSNQPQHF,TRBJ1-5,-,TRBV19,-
TGTGCCTGGAGGTGGGGCGGGGCAGTAGATACGCAGTATTTT,CAWRWGGAVDTQYF,TRBJ2-3,-,TRBV30,-
TGCGCCAGCAGCCAAGCTGGTCTAGCGAGCTACGAGCAGTACTTC,CASSQAGLASYEQYF,TRBJ2-7,-,TRBV4-1,once
TGTGCCAGCAGCCAAGAGGGACAGGGACGCTACGAGCAGTACTTC,CASSQEGQGRYEQYF,TRBJ2-7,TRBD1,TRBV3-1/TRBV3-2,few
TGCGCCAGCAGCCAAGATTGGGGACAGTATAGCAATCAGCCCCAGCATTTT,CASSQDWGQYSNQPQHF,TRBJ1-5,TRBD1,TRBV4-3,-
TGTGCCAGCAGGGGCGACAGGGACCATGGCTACACCTTC,CASRGDRDHGYTF,TRBJ1-2,TRBD1,TRBV6-5,-
TGTGCCAGCAGTTCCCCCTCGACAGGGGGCAGGGCTAATGAAAAACTGTTTTTT,CASSSPSTGGRANEKLFF,TRBJ1-4,TRBD1,TRBV28,-
TGTGCCAGCAGCATAGGACAGGGGGGTAATTCACCCCTCCACTTT,CASSIGQGGNSPLHF,TRBJ1-6,TRBD1,TRBV7-2,-
TGTGCCAGCACGGCCGACGGGACTGGGCAGGAGACGCAGTATTTT,CASTADGTGQETQYF,TRBJ2-3,-,TRBV9,few
TGTGCCACAAGTGAGGAGGGTGGGGAGACCCAGTACTTC,CATSEEGGETQYF,TRBJ2-5,-,TRBV19,-
TGTGCCAGCAGCCGTAGTGGAGCCGGGGAGACCCAGTACTTC,CASSRSGAGETQYF,TRBJ2-5,-,TRBV7-9,few
TGCGCCAGCAGCCACAATAGCGGGGGGCCCCACAATGAGCAGTTCTTC,CASSHNSGGPHNEQFF,TRBJ2-1,TRBD2,TRBV4-3,-
TGTGCCAGCAGCCAAGTAGCGGGGGTAGTCGGTGAGCAGTTCTTC,CASSQVAGVVGEQFF,TRBJ2-1,TRBD2,TRBV11-2,-
TGTGCCAGTAGTATCCCAGCGGGGGTGGGCAATGAGCAGTTCTTC,CASSIPAGVGNEQFF,TRBJ2-1,TRBD2,TRBV19,-
TGCGCCAGCAGCCCCGGGCCGCCTAGCGGTTCGAACACCGGGGAGCTGTTTTTT,CASSPGPPSGSNTGELFF,TRBJ2-2,TRBD2,TRBV5-1,-
TGCGCCAGCAGTCCTTCCTTAGCGGAAAGCTCCTACGAGCAGTACTTC,CASSPSLAESSYEQYF,TRBJ2-7,-,TRBV23-1,-
TGTGCCAGCAATAGCGGGAGCTCCTACAATGAGCAGTTCTTC,CASNSGSSYNEQFF,TRBJ2-1,TRBD2,TRBV7-2,-
TGTGCCAGCAGCTTGGCGGACAGGCGGGGGGCTGAAGCTTTCTTT,CASSLADRRGAEAFF,TRBJ1-1,TRBD1,TRBV5-4,-
TGTGCCAGCAGTGAATATATCCCCGGGACAGGGCGCTACGAGCAGTACTTC,CASSEYIPGTGRYEQYF,TRBJ2-7,TRBD1,TRBV25-1,-
TGTGCCAGCAGTTTAGTTCAGGGAATAGAGACCCAGTACTTC,CASSLVQGIETQYF,TRBJ2-5,-,TRBV28,-
TGTGCCAGTAGTCCCGGGGAGGGGATCAACTATGGCTACACCTTC,CASSPGEGINYGYTF,TRBJ1-2,-,TRBV19,-
TGTGCCAGCAGCCTCGGGAGCCCCCGTTACAATGAGCAGTTCTTC,CASSLGSPRYNEQFF,TRBJ2-1,-,TRBV11-3,-
TGTGCCAGCAGCGTAACTCCGGGGTCCTACGAGCAGTACTTC,CASSVTPGSYEQYF,TRBJ2-7,-,TRBV9,-
TGCGCCAGCAGCCAAGCGAGGGCGGGGGAAAAACTGTTTTTT,CASSQARAGEKLFF,TRBJ1-4,-,TRBV4-3,-
TGTGCCAGCAGTTGGAAGGCCGGGATAAACTATTCACCCCTCCACTTT,CASSWKAGINYSPLHF,TRBJ1-6,-,TRBV27,-
TGTGCCAGTAGTATAGAGAGGTCACCCCTCCACTTT,CASSIERSPLHF,TRBJ1-6,-,TRBV19,-
TGCGCCAGCAGATCCGGGACTTTTGCCTCTGGCTACACCTTC,CASRSGTFASGYTF,TRBJ1-2,-,TRBV4-1,-
TGCAGCGTTGCTAGCGGGAGGCCCGAGGATGAGCAGTTCTTC,CSVASGRPEDEQFF,TRBJ2-1,TRBD2,TRBV29-1,-
TGCGCCAGCAGCTCGGGACAGGGGAGCGAGACCCAGTACTTC,CASSSGQGSETQYF,TRBJ2-5,TRBD1,TRBV5-1,-
TGTGCCAGCAGCCTATGGACTAGCGGGGGGCTTACGTACAATGAGCAGTTCTTC,CASSLWTSGGLTYNEQFF,TRBJ2-1,TRBD2,TRBV5-6,once
TGTGCCAGCAGCTCGGACAGCTTGGTGCGGGCCCAGTACTTC,CASSSDSLVRAQYF,TRBJ2-5,-,TRBV7-9,-
TGTGCCAGTAGTCTCCTACAGGGTATTAATGAAAAACTGTTTTTT,CASSLLQGINEKLFF,TRBJ1-4,-,TRBV19,-
TGTGCCAGCGCCGGATCGGCCAGGGTAACCTACGAGCAGTACTTC,CASAGSARVTYEQYF,TRBJ2-7,-,TRBV7-9,-
TGCGCCAGCCAACAGGGGGCGCCGAAATCCACCGGGGAGCTGTTTTTT,CASQQGAPKSTGELFF,TRBJ2-2,TRBD1,TRBV5-1,-
TGTGCCAGCAGCTTCAGTCAGACTAACTATGGCTACACCTTC,CASSFSQTNYGYTF,TRBJ1-2,-,TRBV5-4,once